The 28 T cell receptor beta chains reported below all come from one sample, sequenced in a study of cytomegalovirus exposure and HLA in healthy donors (dated by TCRdb to between 2016 and 2019). Receptor libraries were prepared by the immunoSEQ multiplex PCR assay. For the multiplex PCR, a mixture combining 60 forward primers for TCR Vbeta segments and 13 reverse primers for TCR Jbeta segments was used. TCRdb retrieved this table from immuneACCESS and kept in-frame rearrangements only. Not all clones are present; in checked studies, unresolved V genes account for under half, and no reason is known for the remainder. The sample yields about 160,000 clones; about 77% were counted once. Of the sample, roughly 1.3% falls within the top ten clones. Sample: PBMCs. These receptors all stem from a woman aged 50 to 65 in good health and CMV-seronegative.

This chain connects TRBV10-2 to TRBJ1-1; possibly TRBD1 for D (6 bases). CDR1 WSHSY and CDR2 SAAADI come from the germline V gene. The CDR3 is 15 residues long. The V gene lost 8 bases and the J gene lost 5 bases, with 21 bases spanning the gap. Here the CDR3 DNA reads TGCGCCAGCGGGGACAACCCGAGGTTAGGGACTGAAGCTTTCTTT. Translated: CASGDNPRLGTEAFF.

The CDR3 coding sequence is TGTGCCAGCAGCGTATCACCGAGCGGGAGTCAGAATGAGCAGTTCTTC. It encodes CASSVSPSGSQNEQFF. The rearrangement joins TRBV9 to TRBJ2-1; 8 nucleotides align to TRBD2. CDR1 and CDR2 (germline): SGDLS, YYNGEE. The trim removed 1 base at V and 7 bases at J, leaving 10 bases unmatched. The CDR3 has 16 amino acids.

The gene calls are TRBV15 and TRBJ1-5; 10 positions agree with TRBD1. V dropped 0 bases and J dropped 2; count of bases not matched to a gene: 4. The germline CDR1 and CDR2 sequences are LNHNV and YYDKDF (reference sequence). CDR3 length equals 17 residues. DNA for the CDR3: TGTGCCACCAGCAGAGATCCGGGGACAGGGGGCAATCAGCCCCAGCATTTT. Amino acid sequence: CATSRDPGTGGNQPQHF.

J is TRBJ1-5 and V is TRBV6-5, with D perhaps TRBD1 (6 bases). V lost 3 bases and J lost 6, with 9 bases in between. There are 13 residues in the CDR3. CDR1 MNHEY and CDR2 SVGAGI come from the germline V gene. This CDR3 is CASSYQGPQPQHF. The CDR3 DNA reads TGTGCCAGCAGTTATCAGGGGCCTCAGCCCCAGCATTTT.

The chain joins TRBV6-5 to TRBJ2-3; 8 bases align to TRBD1. Trimming took 7 bases from V and 0 from J; bases not matched to a gene: 6. This CDR3 comprises 15 residues. Germline values: CDR1 MNHEY, CDR2 SVGAGI. CDR3 amino acids: CASTGTGTSTDTQYF. The CDR3 DNA reads TGTGCCAGCACCGGGACAGGTACAAGCACAGATACGCAGTATTTT.

The chain carries TRBV4-3 and TRBJ2-1, with 11 bases that match TRBD1. The length of the CDR3 is 17 residues. V lost 7 bases, J lost 10 bases, and 18 bases stayed unmatched. In germline, CDR1 is LGHNA, CDR2 YSLEER. The CDR3 is CASTSLRGQGDPGEQFF. DNA for the CDR3: TGCGCCAGCACCTCACTCAGGGGACAGGGGGATCCGGGGGAGCAGTTCTTC.

The rearrangement links TRBV6-5 to TRBJ1-2, with D possibly TRBD1 on 5 matching bases. Trimming removed 0 bases from V and 6 bases from J, with 5 bases in between. Germline V gives CDR1 MNHEY, CDR2 SVGAGI. The CDR3 is made up of 12 amino acids. The CDR3 here is CASSYSGDGYTF. In nucleotides, the CDR3 is TGTGCCAGCAGTTACTCAGGGGATGGCTACACCTTC.

The chain joins TRBV6-5 to TRBJ2-1; a weak D match, TRBD2 (6 bases). The CDR3 is 16 amino acids. V was pared by 0 bases and J by 0 bases, with 9 bases between. Germline CDR1 and CDR2: MNHEY and SVGAGI. CDR3 DNA sequence: TGTGCCAGCAGTTACTCGATCGGGAGCTCCTACAATGAGCAGTTCTTC. Translation gives CASSYSIGSSYNEQFF.

V and J are TRBV5-1 and TRBJ2-3, with D unresolved. Trimming removed 4 bases at V and 6 bases at J, with 15 bases between. This CDR3 region has 14 residues. Per the germline V gene, CDR1 is SGHRS and CDR2 is YFSETQ. The CDR3 loop reads CASSLNSVRDTQYF. Written as DNA, the CDR3 is TGCGCCAGCAGCCTCAACTCGGTGAGGGATACGCAGTATTTT. The full variable domain, rest sourced from reference TRBV5-1 and TRBJ2-3, is KAGVTQTPRYLIKTRGQQVTLSCSPISGHRSVSWYQQTPGQGLQFLFEYFSETQRNKGNFPGRFSGRQFSNSRSEMNVSTLELGDSALYLCASSLNSVRDTQYFGPGTRLTVL.

This clone has only a few counts. The chain combines TRBV7-9 with TRBJ1-2; D possibly corresponds to TRBD1 (5 bases). CDR1 is SEHNR and CDR2 is FQNEAQ in the germline V gene (reference sequence). Trimming removed 1 base from V and 4 bases from J, with 10 bases in between. The CDR3 is 14 residues long. The DNA of the CDR3 is TGTGCCAGCAGCTTAGAAGGGGCGCGCTATGGCTACACCTTC. It is translated as CASSLEGARYGYTF.

The chain combines TRBV7-9 with TRBJ2-4, with 7 bases that match TRBD2. This CDR3 has 17 residues. V lost 1 base to trimming and J lost 1 base; unmatched junction nucleotides: 7. The germline CDR1 and CDR2 sequences are SEHNR and FQNEAQ (reference sequence). In DNA, the CDR3 is TGTGCCAGCAGCTTAGGGACTTTAGCGGGTGCCAAAAACATTCAGTACTTC. This translates into CASSLGTLAGAKNIQYF.

This clone was detected only once. This chain uses TRBV2 with TRBJ2-1, with 8 bases fitting TRBD1. CDR1 SNHLY and CDR2 FYNNEI come from the germline V gene. There are 15 residues in the CDR3. The J segment lost 3 bases and the V segment lost 5 bases, leaving 6 bases of the junction unmatched. CDR3: CASSTGQVLYNEQFF. The CDR3 DNA sequence: TGTGCCAGCAGTACGGGACAGGTACTCTACAATGAGCAGTTCTTC.

The chain joins TRBV7-9 to TRBJ1-5, with 8 bases identical to TRBD1. The CDR3 length is 15 residues. The V segment lost 4 bases and the J segment 9 bases; nucleotides outside the gene matches: 11. CDR1 is SEHNR and CDR2 is FQNEAQ in the germline V gene (reference sequence). The DNA of the CDR3 is TGTGCCAGCAGCTCACCCCGGGACAGGATTACGCCCCAGCATTTT. This gives the protein CASSSPRDRITPQHF.

The CDR3 is CASSVRTGEAFF. The CDR3 DNA reads TGTGCCAGCAGCGTGAGGACAGGCGAAGCTTTCTTT. The gene calls are TRBV9 and TRBJ1-1; 7 bases fit TRBD1. Germline loops: CDR1 SGDLS, CDR2 YYNGEE. The J segment lost 8 bases and the V segment lost 2 bases, leaving 3 bases of the junction unmatched. CDR3 length: 12 amino acids. Using reference TRBV9 and TRBJ1-1 for the parts outside the CDR3, the full variable domain is DSGVTQTPKHLITATGQRVTLRCSPRSGDLSVYWYQQSLDQGLQFLIQYYNGEERAKGNILERFSAQQFPDLHSELNLSSLELGDSALYFCASSVRTGEAFFGQGTRLTVV.

The chain uses TRBV28 and TRBJ2-2; TRBD1 might be the D (6 bases). Trimming removed 10 bases at V and 5 bases at J, with 20 bases between. Per the germline V gene, CDR1 is MDHEN and CDR2 is SYDVKM. The CDR3 totals 15 residues. DNA for the CDR3: TGTGCCACCACATCCCTGGACAGCCTAACCGGGGAGCTGTTTTTT. Translated: CATTSLDSLTGELFF.

This chain links TRBV6-5 with TRBJ1-1, with 8 bases aligning to TRBD1. The V gene end was trimmed by 6 bases and the J gene end by 1 base; junction bases not matched to a gene: 4. The germline gives CDR1 MNHEY, CDR2 SVGAGI. This CDR3 is 14 amino acids long. The CDR3 region has the DNA TGTGCCAGCAGACGGACAGGGCAGAACACTGAAGCTTTCTTT. It specifies CASRRTGQNTEAFF.

This chain links TRBV11-2 with TRBJ1-2; possibly TRBD1 for D (6 bases). V lost 1 base and J lost 2, with 11 bases in between. CDR3 length: 15 amino acids. CDR1 and CDR2 (germline): SGHAT, FQNNGV. CDR3 amino acids: CASSLGGQTNYGYTF. The DNA of the CDR3 is TGTGCCAGCAGCTTAGGCGGACAGACCAACTATGGCTACACCTTC.

V gene TRBV4-3 combines with J gene TRBJ1-3; D not certain. Per the germline V gene, CDR1 is LGHNA and CDR2 is YSLEER. V lost 0 bases, J lost 0 bases, and 9 bases lay in between. The CDR3 spans 16 residues. The DNA of the CDR3 is TGCGCCAGCAGCCAAGATCTTCGGAGCTCTGGAAACACCATATATTTT. This translates into CASSQDLRSSGNTIYF.

V and J are TRBV28 and TRBJ1-5; 7 nucleotides line up with TRBD1. Germline V lookup: CDR1 MDHEN, CDR2 SYDVKM. The CDR3 consists of 13 residues. V lost 5 bases and J lost 6; bases outside the gene matches: 4. CDR3 DNA sequence: TGTGCCAGCAGTGGCGCAGGGGGTCAGCCCCAGCATTTT. Encoded protein: CASSGAGGQPQHF.

This chain connects TRBV5-1 to TRBJ2-7; 8 bases map to TRBD1. This CDR3 region has 14 residues. Germline CDR1 reads SGHRS; CDR2 reads YFSETQ. With 0 bases clipped from V and 7 bases from J, the junction kept 6 bases outside the gene matches. CDR3 protein: CASSLGVQGGEQYF. The DNA of the CDR3 is TGCGCCAGCAGCTTGGGAGTACAGGGGGGTGAGCAGTACTTC.

V is TRBV9 and J is TRBJ1-4; no definite D call. In germline, CDR1 is SGDLS, CDR2 YYNGEE. The CDR3 is made up of 14 amino acids. V was cut by 3 bases and J by 0 bases, with 6 bases left in between. The CDR3 region is CASSEQSTNEKLFF. CDR3 in DNA: TGTGCCAGCAGCGAACAGTCAACTAATGAAAAACTGTTTTTT. Together with reference TRBV9 and TRBJ1-4, the CDR3 gives the full variable domain: DSGVTQTPKHLITATGQRVTLRCSPRSGDLSVYWYQQSLDQGLQFLIQYYNGEERAKGNILERFSAQQFPDLHSELNLSSLELGDSALYFCASSEQSTNEKLFFGSGTQLSVL.

The V gene is TRBV6-6, the J gene TRBJ1-6; 7 nucleotides line up with TRBD1. Trimming removed 5 bases from V and 3 bases from J; junction bases left unmatched: 7. The CDR3 spans 16 residues. The germline gives CDR1 MNHNY, CDR2 SVGAGI (reference sequence). The CDR3 here is CASSLGQAIYNSPLHF. The DNA of the CDR3 is TGTGCCAGCAGTCTCGGACAGGCCATCTATAATTCACCCCTCCACTTT.

This chain uses TRBV12-5 with TRBJ1-2; D is ambiguous. From germline, CDR1 is LGHNT and CDR2 FRNRAP. The CDR3 loop spans 12 amino acids. V gave up 0 bases and J gave up 7 bases, with 6 bases separating them. The CDR3 spells CASGLVLSGYTF. CDR3 sequence (DNA): TGTGCTAGTGGTTTGGTACTGAGTGGCTACACCTTC.

This clone is a singleton in its sample. V and J are TRBV29-1 and TRBJ2-2; TRBD2 agrees at 13 bases. Germline V gives CDR1 SQVTM, CDR2 ANQGSEA. The CDR3 length is 18 residues. Trimming cost V 7 bases and J 1 base; bases outside gene matches: 12. In nucleotides, the CDR3 is TGCAGCGCCCGACTAGCGGGGGGCCGGGATTGGAACACCGGGGAGCTGTTTTTT. It translates to CSARLAGGRDWNTGELFF.

V and J are TRBV5-1 and TRBJ1-4; D not certain. CDR3 length equals 13 residues. Between the trimmed V and J ends, which lost 0 bases and 5 bases, there was a span of 5 bases. Germline V CDR1 and CDR2: SGHRS, YFSETQ. The CDR3 spells CASSLGRNEKLFF. CDR3 nucleotides: TGCGCCAGCAGCTTGGGCAGGAATGAAAAACTGTTTTTT. The variable domain in full, completed from reference TRBV5-1 and TRBJ1-4, reads KAGVTQTPRYLIKTRGQQVTLSCSPISGHRSVSWYQQTPGQGLQFLFEYFSETQRNKGNFPGRFSGRQFSNSRSEMNVSTLELGDSALYLCASSLGRNEKLFFGSGTQLSVL.

This clone appeared a single time. The chain uses TRBV28 and TRBJ2-7, with TRBD1 matching 7 bases. Germline lookup yields CDR1 MDHEN and CDR2 SYDVKM. The V and J ends lost 11 bases and 2 bases, in that order; junction bases with no gene match: 21. The CDR3 has 17 residues. DNA for the CDR3: TGTGCCTCGAAGGGGGTACTAACAGGGGCACCTACCTACGAGCAGTACTTC. Translated: CASKGVLTGAPTYEQYF.

The genes are TRBV30 and TRBJ1-1; weak D call: TRBD1 (6 bases). The V gene lost 5 bases and the J gene lost 0 bases, with 7 bases spanning the gap. The CDR3 loop spans 12 amino acids. The germline gives CDR1 GTSNPN, CDR2 SVGIG (reference sequence). The CDR3 sequence is CAWGQMNTEAFF. The CDR3 nucleotides are TGTGCCTGGGGACAGATGAACACTGAAGCTTTCTTT.

This clone was seen a single time. The chain is built from TRBV15 and TRBJ2-7; 8 bases line up with TRBD2. Germline V gene lookup returns CDR1 LNHNV and CDR2 YYDKDF (reference sequence). The CDR3 is 15 residues long. After removal of 6 bases from V and 2 bases from J, the junction contained 9 bases not matched to a gene. The CDR3 sequence is CATRGSLAGAYEQYF. The CDR3 DNA reads as TGTGCCACCAGAGGGTCCCTAGCGGGCGCCTACGAGCAGTACTTC. Drawing the rest from reference TRBV15 and TRBJ2-7, the complete variable domain is DAMVIQNPRYQVTQFGKPVTLSCSQTLNHNVMYWYQQKSSQAPKLLFHYYDKDFNNEADTPDNFQSRRPNTSFCFLDIRSPGLGDTAMYLCATRGSLAGAYEQYFGPGTRLTVT.